This TCR beta chain was sequenced during a study of response to subunit inactivated influenza vaccine. General study findings and limits: The authors proposed limited new T cell recruitment per seasonal influenza vaccination.

Using its own MiXCR run on the RT-PCR reads, TCRdb lists one record per CDR3 protein. Of a few hundred thousand distinct CDR3 sequences listed, 14% are singletons. This clonotype was counted many times. The antigen remains undetermined. V gave up 2 bases and J gave up 5 bases, with 13 bases separating them. The CDR3 has 15 amino acids. Germline assignment: CDR1 SGHKS and CDR2 YYEKEE (reference sequence). The sequence derives from a man aged 50 to 60 who received an inactivated influenza vaccine. The chain combines TRBV5-5 with TRBJ2-2, with D perhaps matching TRBD1 or TRBD2 (5 bases each). The material sequenced was PBMCs from blood, taken about 13 days after vaccination. The CDR3 loop reads CASSFGAWETGELFF. The CDR3 nucleotides read TGTGCCAGCAGCTTCGGGGCTTGGGAAACCGGGGAGCTGTTTTTT. The full variable domain, with the rest looked up from reference TRBV5-5 and TRBJ2-2, is DAGVTQSPTHLIKTRGQQVTLRCSPISGHKSVSWYQQVLGQGPQFIFQYYEKEERGRGNFPDRFSARQFPNYSSELNVNALLLGDSALYLCASSFGAWETGELFFGEGSRLTVL.